This T cell receptor (beta chain) stems from a study of blood T cell repertoires in COVID-19. The wider study: Some COVID-19 samples were acute and others convalescent; all came from the United States, Italy and Spain. T cells, B-cell-depleted T cells, or PBMCs provided the cDNA or gDNA that served as material.

Using immunoSEQ multiplex PCR, the repertoire was profiled, and TCRdb retains in-frame clones only, with some absent. The sample includes 300,000 to 450,000 clones, around 87% of them seen just once. Germline loops: CDR1 LGHDT, CDR2 YNNKEL (reference sequence). The CDR3 covers 15 residues. With 3 bases clipped from V and 5 bases from J, the junction kept 3 bases outside the gene matches. The receptor was isolated from a human donor in a cohort sampled during active COVID-19. The chain carries TRBV3-1 (or the pseudogene TRBV3-2) and TRBJ1-4; 10 nucleotides line up with TRBD1. The material sequenced was peripheral blood. Written as DNA, the CDR3 is TGTGCCAGCAGCCACAGGGACAGGGGAAATGAAAAACTGTTTTTT. Its protein product is CASSHRDRGNEKLFF.